Here is one T cell receptor (beta chain) with its context. The data originate from a study of control samples from healthy donors and cancer patients. The CDR3 totals 17 residues. Germline V gene lookup returns CDR1 MDHEN and CDR2 SYDVKM. V lost 3 bases, J lost 7 bases, and 16 bases stayed unmatched. Clones were read by immunoSEQ multiplex PCR, and TCRdb kept only the in-frame ones, dropping some. The table records about 160,000 clones, roughly 92% of them present only once. This chain uses TRBV28 with TRBJ1-2; 8 bases are shared with TRBD1. The TCR sequence derives from a woman in her twenties or thirties in good health. Specimen: blood. CDR3 sequence reads: CASSFRGAGGSLGGYTF. CDR3 coding DNA: TGTGCCAGCAGTTTTAGGGGGGCAGGGGGCTCATTGGGTGGCTACACCTTC.